Below are 3 T cell receptor beta chains sequenced from a single sample in a study of kidney transplant recipient with SARS-CoV-2 infection. TCRdb reanalysed the reads using MiXCR and keeps one entry per CDR3 protein. The sample holds 200,000 to 250,000 distinct CDR3 sequences; 25% to 35% are singletons and the top ten take roughly 7.3%. This sample comprised a blood sample, obtained at baseline and on day 111 from a kidney transplant recipient. All receptors derive from a male patient younger than 45 who had COVID-19 and was a kidney transplant recipient. Some T cells may be supplied by the graft donor.

A word on this clonotype: With a much larger clone just one base away, this may be a read error. The V and J genes are TRBV5-3 and TRBJ1-5; D is undetermined. TRBV5-3 is an ORF for which the function is uncertain. V lost 9 bases to trimming and J lost 5 bases, with 15 bases between them. This CDR3 is built from 13 residues. The DNA for the CDR3 is TGTGCCAAAAAAGACGAGGCGGATCAGCCCCAGCATTTT. It encodes CAKKDEADQPQHF.

This clonotype has a count of ten or more. The genes are TRBV20-1 and TRBJ2-7; D call uncertain. The CDR3 has 12 amino acids. V gave up 6 bases and J gave up 3 bases, with 12 bases separating them. Germline CDR1 reads DFQATT; CDR2 reads SNEGSKA (reference sequence). In DNA, the CDR3 is TGCAGTGCCCCCACCGCCGGCTACGAGCAGTACTTC. Its protein product is CSAPTAGYEQYF.

The chain carries TRBV9 and TRBJ2-6, with D perhaps given as TRBD1 or TRBD2 (5 bases each). The CDR3 extends over 17 amino acids. The V gene lost 3 bases and the J gene lost 4 bases, with 17 bases spanning the gap. Germline values: CDR1 SGDLS, CDR2 YYNGEE. CDR3 bases: TGTGCCAGCAGCGCAAGGGACCGAACTCTGGGGGCCAACGTCCTGACTTTC. As protein: CASSARDRTLGANVLTF.